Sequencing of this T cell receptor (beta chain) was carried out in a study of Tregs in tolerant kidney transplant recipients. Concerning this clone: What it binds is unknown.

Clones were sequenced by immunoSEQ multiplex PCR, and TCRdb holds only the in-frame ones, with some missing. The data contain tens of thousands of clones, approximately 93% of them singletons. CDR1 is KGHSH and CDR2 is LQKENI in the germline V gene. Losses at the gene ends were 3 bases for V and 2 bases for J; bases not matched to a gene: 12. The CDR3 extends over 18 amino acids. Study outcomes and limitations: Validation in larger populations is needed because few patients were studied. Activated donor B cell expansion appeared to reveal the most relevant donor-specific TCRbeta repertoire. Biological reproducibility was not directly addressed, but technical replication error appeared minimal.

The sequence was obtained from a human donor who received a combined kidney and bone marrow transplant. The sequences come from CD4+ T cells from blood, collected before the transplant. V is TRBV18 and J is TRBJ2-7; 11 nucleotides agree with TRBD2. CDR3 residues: CASSPNLAGGHRPYEQYF. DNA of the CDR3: TGTGCCAGCTCACCGAATCTAGCGGGGGGACATCGACCCTACGAGCAGTACTTC.